This TCR beta chain was sequenced during a study of blood T cell repertoires in COVID-19. Study-level information: Samples representing acute and convalescent COVID-19 were sourced from the United States, Italy and Spain. PBMCs, B-cell-depleted T cells, or T cells were the source of the cDNA or gDNA that made up the material.

In the authors' workflow: From reference gene primer amplification, estimates of nucleated cell counts were derived. The data were produced by immunoSEQ multiplex PCR, yet TCRdb's version contains in-frame clones alone and is incomplete. V and J calls and clone size are copied from that table; D and trimming were computed from the DNA. Of tens of thousands of clones listed, around four fifths are singletons. This CDR3 is built from 13 residues. The V gene end was trimmed by 5 bases and the J gene end by 5 bases; junction bases not matched to a gene: 4. The sequence derives from a man aged 50 to 59 with active COVID-19. This rearrangement joins TRBV12-3 or TRBV12-4 to TRBJ2-7; TRBD1 agrees at 9 bases. The sequencing input was peripheral blood. The CDR3 spells CASSAGQGHEQYF. The CDR3, as DNA: TGTGCCAGCAGTGCGGGACAGGGCCACGAGCAGTACTTC.